This entry lists 13 T cell receptor beta chains sequenced from one sample in a study of blood T cell repertoires in COVID-19. Sequenced by immunoSEQ multiplex PCR; TCRdb stores in-frame clones only, minus some. The sample includes fewer than 350,000 clones, roughly 86% of them seen just once. The sequencing sample was made of peripheral blood. The source of these receptors is a woman in her twenties or thirties who had recovered from COVID-19.

This chain links TRBV18 with TRBJ2-3; no definite D call. The ends were cut back, 8 bases at V and 5 bases at J, with 17 bases in the middle. CDR3 length equals 14 residues. Germline CDR1 is KGHSH and CDR2 is LQKENI. CDR3 sequence: CASTLFQAGDTQYF. CDR3 sequence (DNA): TGTGCCAGCACATTGTTTCAGGCCGGAGATACGCAGTATTTT.

CDR3 sequence reads: CAISGHRGYGYTF. The CDR3 DNA reads as TGTGCCATCAGTGGACACCGGGGGTATGGCTACACCTTC. The rearrangement joins TRBV10-3 to TRBJ1-2; tentative D call: TRBD1 (5 bases). Trimming cost V 4 bases and J 5 bases, with 11 bases left between them. The germline CDR1 and CDR2 sequences are ENHRY and SYGVKD. This CDR3 is built from 13 residues.

The chain is built from TRBV7-8 and TRBJ1-6, with TRBD1 identical over 9 bases. V gave up 5 bases and J gave up 10 bases; unmatched junction bases: 6. Germline values: CDR1 SGHVS, CDR2 FQNEAQ. This CDR3 contains 14 residues. The CDR3 spells CASSRRTGDSPLHF. The CDR3 nucleotides read TGTGCCAGCAGCCGCCGGACAGGGGACTCACCCCTCCACTTT. Full variable domain (missing parts from reference TRBV7-8 and TRBJ1-6): GAGVSQSPRYKVAKRGQDVALRCDPISGHVSLFWYQQALGQGPEFLTYFQNEAQLDKSGLPSDRFFAERPEGSVSTLKIQRTQQEDSAVYLCASSRRTGDSPLHFGNGTRLTVT.

In its sample, this clone was seen a few times. The chain couples TRBV6-1 to TRBJ1-1; D is unclear. Germline values: CDR1 MNHNS, CDR2 SASEGT. The CDR3 extends over 16 amino acids. Trimming removed 4 bases at V and 3 bases at J, with 18 bases between. The CDR3: CASSVLRGVGDTEAFF. The CDR3 nucleotides are TGTGCCAGCAGTGTCCTCCGTGGGGTCGGGGACACTGAAGCTTTCTTT.

The rearrangement links TRBV2 to TRBJ2-1, with TRBD2 identical over 13 bases. V gave up 6 bases and J gave up 5 bases; unmatched junction bases: 7. CDR3 length: 16 residues. Germline assignment: CDR1 SNHLY and CDR2 FYNNEI. CDR3 region: CASRALGLAGDNEQFF. The CDR3 region has the DNA TGTGCCAGCAGGGCCCTCGGACTAGCGGGAGACAATGAGCAGTTCTTC.

DNA of the CDR3: TGTGCCAGCTACCCAGGGGCCCTAGCGGGAGCTTACAATGAGCAGTTCTTC. This gives the protein CASYPGALAGAYNEQFF. The chain combines TRBV28 with TRBJ2-1; 10 bases match TRBD2. Unmatched junction bases numbered 14, after V lost 8 bases and J lost 4 bases. The CDR3 has 17 residues. CDR1 MDHEN and CDR2 SYDVKM come from the germline V gene.

The rearrangement uses TRBV3-1 (or the pseudogene TRBV3-2) and TRBJ1-2; D gene ambiguous. V dropped 3 bases and J dropped 2 bases, with 4 bases sitting between them. This CDR3 spans 12 amino acids. Germline CDR1 LGHDT, CDR2 YNNKEL (reference sequence). The CDR3 DNA reads TGTGCCAGCAGCCAGGAGAACTATGGCTACACCTTC. This encodes CASSQENYGYTF.

The chain is built from TRBV3-1 (or the pseudogene TRBV3-2) and TRBJ1-4; D is perhaps TRBD1 (5 bases). Germline CDR1 is LGHDT and CDR2 is YNNKEL (reference sequence). The CDR3 runs to 17 residues. The germline V and J ends were trimmed by 4 bases and 4 bases, with 19 bases remaining between them. CDR3 bases: TGTGCCAGCAGCCGGGGGGATTTAGGTTTCGTTAATGAAAAACTGTTTTTT. Translating gives CASSRGDLGFVNEKLFF.

The J gene is TRBJ2-1, the V gene TRBV30; tentatively, D is TRBD2 (5 bases). Per germline, CDR1 GTSNPN and CDR2 SVGIG (reference sequence). Trimming removed 0 bases from V and 8 bases from J, with 8 bases in between. The CDR3 is 12 residues long. CDR3 sequence: CAWSVLEDEQFF. The CDR3 nucleotides are TGTGCCTGGAGTGTACTGGAGGATGAGCAGTTCTTC.

The chain carries TRBV27 and TRBJ1-1; D not certain. The CDR3 loop spans 11 amino acids. Trimming removed 4 bases at V and 7 bases at J, with 7 bases between. CDR1 is MNHEY and CDR2 is SMNVEV in the germline V gene (reference sequence). DNA for the CDR3: TGTGCCAGCAGTTCGGCAGGTGAAGCTTTCTTT. Its protein product is CASSSAGEAFF.

This chain connects TRBV28 to TRBJ2-7, with 9 bases that match TRBD2. The J segment lost 7 bases and the V segment lost 6 bases, leaving 10 bases of the junction unmatched. Per the germline V gene, CDR1 is MDHEN and CDR2 is SYDVKM. The CDR3 covers 14 residues. In nucleotides, the CDR3 is TGTGCCAGCAGAAGAGAGGGGCTAGCGGGAGAGCAGTACTTC. This codes for CASRREGLAGEQYF.

This clone has only one observation. The CDR3 region has the DNA TGTGCCAGCAGCCACGGAAGGAGGAATGAGCAGTTCTTC. Its protein is CASSHGRRNEQFF. This chain uses TRBV27 with TRBJ2-1, with D tentatively TRBD2 (5 bases). V was cut by 6 bases and J by 7 bases, with 13 bases left in between. Germline loops: CDR1 MNHEY, CDR2 SMNVEV (reference sequence). The CDR3 consists of 13 residues.

This clone was observed many times. J is TRBJ1-5 and V is TRBV11-2; no clear D gene. The germline V gene has CDR1 SGHAT and CDR2 FQNNGV. Trimming cost V 0 bases and J 5 bases, with 5 bases left between them. The CDR3 length is 13 residues. The DNA for the CDR3 is TGTGCCAGCAGCTTAGAATCATATCAGCCCCAGCATTTT. Translation: CASSLESYQPQHF.